This TCR beta chain was documented in a study of blood T cell repertoires in COVID-19. Study-wide background: Both acute and convalescent COVID-19 samples were obtained from the United States, Italy and Spain.

Trimming shortened V by 5 bases and J by 4 bases, and 5 bases separated the two germline ends. From germline, CDR1 is SGHAT and CDR2 FQNNGV. There are 11 residues in the CDR3. The method was immunoSEQ multiplex PCR; TCRdb's version includes in-frame clones alone and lacks a portion of them. Altogether over 100,000 clones are present, approximately 86% being singletons, with the ten largest covering about 3%. The receptor was isolated from a man in his forties or fifties with active or convalescent COVID-19. Sequencing was carried out using peripheral blood. This chain joins TRBV11-2 and TRBJ2-5; D not resolved. The CDR3 DNA is TGTGCCAGCAGCCTAACAGAGACCCAGTACTTC. It codes for CASSLTETQYF.